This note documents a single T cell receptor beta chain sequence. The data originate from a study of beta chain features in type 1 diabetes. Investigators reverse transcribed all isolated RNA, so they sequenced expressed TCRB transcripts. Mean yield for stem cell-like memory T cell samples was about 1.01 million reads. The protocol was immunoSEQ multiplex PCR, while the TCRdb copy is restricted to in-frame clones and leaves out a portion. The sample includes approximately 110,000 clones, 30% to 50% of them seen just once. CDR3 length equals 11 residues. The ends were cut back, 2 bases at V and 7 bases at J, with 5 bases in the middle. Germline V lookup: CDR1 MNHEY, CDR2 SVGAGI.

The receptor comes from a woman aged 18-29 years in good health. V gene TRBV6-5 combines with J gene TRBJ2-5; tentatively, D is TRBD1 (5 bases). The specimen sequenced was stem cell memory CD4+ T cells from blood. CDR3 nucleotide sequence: TGTGCCAGCAGTTACGGGGCGACCCAGTACTTC. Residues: CASSYGATQYF.